This TCR beta chain stems from a study of blood T cell repertoires in COVID-19. In the study overall: Collection of acute and convalescent COVID-19 samples took place in the United States, Italy and Spain. The cDNA or gDNA used as material had been derived from T cells, B-cell-depleted T cells, or PBMCs.

The CDR3 covers 14 residues. The trim removed 3 bases at V and 4 bases at J, leaving 2 bases unmatched. Germline loops: CDR1 LGHDT, CDR2 YNNKEL (reference sequence). The authors' processing: The authors estimated nucleated cell counts from reference gene primer amplification. Method: immunoSEQ multiplex PCR; TCRdb's copy keeps in-frame clones and lacks some. That table is the source of V, J and clone size, and D and trimming were worked out from the DNA. The data contain roughly 200,000 clones, 81% of them singletons. Enrolment of Seattle patients took place during active infection, and they were followed longitudinally.

The sequenced sample consisted of peripheral blood. The receptor was isolated from a woman aged 40 to 50 with COVID-19, enrolled during active disease. This chain uses TRBV3-1 (or the pseudogene TRBV3-2) with TRBJ2-7; 11 bases are shared with TRBD1. The CDR3 DNA reads as TGTGCCAGCAGCCAGGGGACAGGGGGTTACGAGCAGTACTTC. It encodes CASSQGTGGYEQYF.